The clone carrying this TCR beta chain was counted many times. The antigen is not known. The CDR3 consists of 12 residues. V gave up 4 bases and J gave up 3 bases; unmatched junction bases: 0. CDR1 is DFQATT and CDR2 is SNEGSKA in the germline V gene (reference sequence). Among ophthalmopathy patients, the Clinical Activity Score reached at least 3, the NOSPECS grade reached at least 4, and duration remained under 3 months. This specimen comes from a study of T cells in Graves' hyperthyroidism and ophthalmopathy. Whole-study results and caveats: In the blood, most expanded thyroid clonotypes above 0.001 appeared as well. Ophthalmopathy stood apart from stable hyperthyroidism in a 13 V-J model.

The TCR beta CDR3 regions underwent amplification using RNA transcripts as the source. First-round RT-PCR with HTBI primers amplified the TCR CDR3 region. TCRdb reanalysed the multiplex PCR reads using MiXCR and keeps one entry per CDR3 protein. There are roughly 350,000 distinct CDR3 sequences in the sample; 14% occur only once, and roughly a fifth lies in the top ten. The sequence came from a woman aged 25 to 39 with Graves' ophthalmopathy. The source material was blood. The chain couples TRBV20-1 to TRBJ1-1; the match to TRBD1 covers 9 bases. CDR3 nucleotides: TGCAGTGCTAACAGGGGGCACACTGAAGCTTTCTTT. The encoded protein is CSANRGHTEAFF.